Each of the 25 T cell receptor beta chains below was sequenced from the same sample in a study of blood T cell repertoires in COVID-19. Assay used: immunoSEQ multiplex PCR; TCRdb lists only in-frame clones, some missing. The sample yields about 140,000 clones, about 80% seen once. Material: peripheral blood. These receptor sequences come from a woman aged 55-75 years with acute or convalescent COVID-19.

This chain uses TRBV28 with TRBJ2-7; D possibly corresponds to TRBD2 (7 bases). There are 14 residues in the CDR3. Between the trimmed V and J ends, which lost 3 bases and 4 bases, there was a span of 13 bases. CDR1 and CDR2 (germline): MDHEN, SYDVKM. CDR3: CASSFTGGDYEQYF. Written as DNA, the CDR3 is TGTGCCAGCAGTTTCACGGGGGGCGATTACGAGCAGTACTTC.

This clone was counted a few times. CDR3 DNA sequence: TGTGCCAGCAGCCAGCTCGGGGGGCAATACACCGGGGAGCTGTTTTTT. This sequence encodes CASSQLGGQYTGELFF. The chain recombines TRBV3-1 (or the pseudogene TRBV3-2) with TRBJ2-2; a possible D gene is TRBD2 (7 bases). The CDR3 totals 16 residues. Trimming stripped 3 bases from V and 3 bases from J, with 14 bases between. Germline V gene data show CDR1 as LGHDT and CDR2 as YNNKEL (reference sequence).

V and J are TRBV13 and TRBJ2-7, with TRBD2 as a possible D gene (5 bases). Germline loops: CDR1 PRHDT, CDR2 FYEKMQ (reference sequence). V was clipped by 0 bases and J by 2 bases, with 8 bases between them. This CDR3 has 14 residues. CDR3 protein: CASSLGDSTYEQYF. Written as DNA, the CDR3 is TGTGCCAGCAGCTTAGGGGACTCCACCTACGAGCAGTACTTC.

The rearrangement uses TRBV30 and TRBJ2-1, with TRBD1 identical over 9 bases. The CDR3 runs 20 residues. Germline-derived CDR1 and CDR2 are GTSNPN and SVGIG (reference sequence). Trimming cost V 0 bases and J 0 bases; bases outside gene matches: 15. The CDR3 loop reads CAWSVWGTGPSRSSYNEQFF. CDR3 nucleotides: TGTGCCTGGAGTGTGTGGGGGACAGGGCCTAGCCGGAGCTCCTACAATGAGCAGTTCTTC.

V and J are TRBV3-1 (or the pseudogene TRBV3-2) and TRBJ2-7; D not resolved. There are 10 residues in the CDR3. Between the trimmed V and J ends, which lost 3 bases and 7 bases, there was a span of 4 bases. Per the germline V gene, CDR1 is LGHDT and CDR2 is YNNKEL (reference sequence). This chain's CDR3 is CASSHREQYF. Written as DNA, the CDR3 is TGTGCCAGCAGCCATCGGGAGCAGTACTTC.

The chain's CDR3 is CASSIQGATNEKLFF. CDR3 nucleotide sequence: TGCGCCAGCAGCATTCAGGGGGCAACTAATGAAAAACTGTTTTTT. The chain links TRBV5-1 to TRBJ1-4, with 7 bases fitting TRBD1. CDR1 is SGHRS and CDR2 is YFSETQ in the germline V gene. Trimming cost V 4 bases and J 0 bases; bases outside gene matches: 3. This CDR3 comprises 15 residues. The full variable domain, its missing parts supplied by reference TRBV5-1 and TRBJ1-4, is KAGVTQTPRYLIKTRGQQVTLSCSPISGHRSVSWYQQTPGQGLQFLFEYFSETQRNKGNFPGRFSGRQFSNSRSEMNVSTLELGDSALYLCASSIQGATNEKLFFGSGTQLSVL.

The CDR3 spells CASSLVVEAHEQFF. CDR3 DNA: TGTGCCAGCAGCTTAGTGGTGGAGGCGCATGAGCAGTTCTTC. The gene calls are TRBV7-8 and TRBJ2-1; possibly TRBD2 for D (5 bases). V was cut by 1 base and J by 8 bases, with 12 bases left in between. The germline V gene has CDR1 SGHVS and CDR2 FQNEAQ. This CDR3 is built from 14 residues.

The CDR3 here is CASSLNGRAGYEQYF. The CDR3, as DNA: TGTGCCAGCAGTTTAAACGGGAGGGCCGGGTACGAGCAGTACTTC. This chain links TRBV27 with TRBJ2-7, with 8 bases that match TRBD2. The germline V gene has CDR1 MNHEY and CDR2 SMNVEV (reference sequence). The CDR3 spans 15 residues. After removal of 2 bases from V and 4 bases from J, the junction contained 7 bases not matched to a gene.

This rearrangement joins TRBV18 to TRBJ1-6; no firm D call. This CDR3 spans 14 amino acids. Germline-derived CDR1 and CDR2 are KGHSH and LQKENI. V was clipped by 4 bases and J by 2 bases, with 6 bases between them. In DNA, the CDR3 is TGTGCCAGCTCACGGGCAGCCTATAATTCACCCCTCCACTTT. Translation gives CASSRAAYNSPLHF.

The chain employs TRBV9 and TRBJ1-2; 7 nucleotides align to TRBD1. Germline V gene lookup returns CDR1 SGDLS and CDR2 YYNGEE. J lost 0 bases, V lost 3 bases, and 11 bases had no gene match. The CDR3 contains 17 residues. CDR3 loop: CASSARGTGVSNYGYTF. For the CDR3, the DNA is TGTGCCAGCAGCGCCCGAGGTACAGGGGTTTCTAACTATGGCTACACCTTC.

The V and J genes are TRBV5-1 and TRBJ1-3; TRBD1 might be the D (6 bases). CDR1 and CDR2 from the germline V gene are SGHRS and YFSETQ. The V end lost 1 base, the J end lost 2 bases, and 7 bases lay between the germline ends. CDR3 length equals 14 residues. CDR3 in amino acids: CASSLTGTGNTIYF. As DNA, the CDR3 is TGCGCCAGCAGCTTGACAGGGACTGGAAACACCATATATTTT.

This chain uses TRBV30 with TRBJ2-7, with 8 bases aligning to TRBD1. CDR1 is GTSNPN, CDR2 SVGIG, per germline (reference sequence). Trimming removed 0 bases from V and 6 bases from J; junction bases left unmatched: 7. The CDR3 is 14 amino acids. The CDR3: CAWSVLGRGLEQYF. The DNA for the CDR3 is TGTGCCTGGAGTGTACTCGGCAGGGGGCTCGAGCAGTACTTC.

The chain combines TRBV12-5 with TRBJ2-6; D is ambiguous. This CDR3 region has 13 residues. The germline gives CDR1 LGHNT, CDR2 FRNRAP. Trimming took 7 bases from V and 1 from J, leaving 5 bases between them. The CDR3 nucleotides read TGTGCTAGTGTGGCTTCTGGGGCCAACGTCCTGACTTTC. It translates to CASVASGANVLTF.

V gene TRBV14 combines with J gene TRBJ2-7; possibly TRBD2 for D (6 bases). Looked up from germline, CDR1 is SGHDN and CDR2 is FVKESK. V dropped 4 bases and J dropped 2 bases, with 12 bases sitting between them. This CDR3 has 14 residues. The CDR3 nucleotides read TGTGCCAGCAGCCGTCGGGCGGGAACCTACGAGCAGTACTTC. Protein sequence: CASSRRAGTYEQYF. The full variable domain, rest sourced from reference TRBV14 and TRBJ2-7, is EAGVTQFPSHSVIEKGQTVTLRCDPISGHDNLYWYRRVMGKEIKFLLHFVKESKQDESGMPNNRFLAERTGGTYSTLKVQPAELEDSGVYFCASSRRAGTYEQYFGPGTRLTVT.

This chain links TRBV11-2 with TRBJ2-3; 8 bases map to TRBD1. Germline CDR1 and CDR2: SGHAT and FQNNGV. Trimming took 3 bases from V and 2 from J; bases not matched to a gene: 10. This CDR3 contains 17 residues. The CDR3 region is CASSFGSTGAYTDTQYF. CDR3 coding DNA: TGTGCCAGCAGCTTCGGATCGACAGGGGCCTACACAGATACGCAGTATTTT.

V is TRBV19 and J is TRBJ2-1; possibly TRBD2 for D (5 bases). The CDR3 consists of 17 residues. The germline V and J ends were trimmed by 6 bases and 1 base, with 19 bases remaining between them. CDR1 LNHDA and CDR2 SQIVND come from the germline V gene (reference sequence). This CDR3 is CASSEASGPGSYNEQFF. CDR3 coding DNA: TGTGCCAGTAGCGAGGCCTCGGGCCCGGGATCCTACAATGAGCAGTTCTTC.

The chain couples TRBV6-5 to TRBJ1-6; tentative D call: TRBD1 (6 bases). Germline CDR1 is MNHEY and CDR2 is SVGAGI. This CDR3 region has 15 residues. The V end lost 6 bases, the J end lost 11 bases, and 20 bases lay between the germline ends. CDR3 loop: CASSYRSGARAPLHF. CDR3 nucleotides: TGTGCCAGCAGCTACAGATCAGGGGCGCGGGCACCCCTCCACTTT.

Concerning this clone: A much larger clone lies one base from this, so it may be a read error. The J gene is TRBJ1-1, the V gene TRBV3-1 (or the pseudogene TRBV3-2); 7 bases are a match to TRBD1. The germline CDR1 and CDR2 sequences are LGHDT and YNNKEL (reference sequence). The CDR3 totals 14 residues. The CDR3 loop reads CTKQQGEGGTEAFF. For the CDR3, the DNA is TGTACCAAGCAGCAGGGGGAAGGAGGCACTGAAGCTTTCTTT.

The chain employs TRBV6-6 and TRBJ2-7; D might be TRBD2 (5 bases). The CDR3 runs 12 residues. V shed 6 bases and J shed 5 bases, with 11 bases lying between them. The germline CDR1 and CDR2 sequences are MNHNY and SVGAGI (reference sequence). The DNA of the CDR3 is TGTGCCAGCAGATCGCGGGTTAACGAGCAGTACTTC. Protein sequence: CASRSRVNEQYF.

This chain uses TRBV29-1 with TRBJ2-2; D is possibly TRBD2 (5 bases). The CDR3 has 11 amino acids. Germline values: CDR1 SQVTM, CDR2 ANQGSEA. Trimming cost V 7 bases and J 5 bases, with 8 bases left between them. The CDR3, as DNA: TGCAGCGGCCGGGATACCGGGGAGCTGTTTTTT. Translation: CSGRDTGELFF.

The chain is built from TRBV7-3 and TRBJ1-3; D is perhaps TRBD1 (5 bases). The CDR3 sequence is 13 residues long. The V gene lost 5 bases and the J gene lost 2 bases, with 7 bases spanning the gap. Looked up from germline, CDR1 is SGHTA and CDR2 is FQGTGA. The CDR3 here is CASSQGTGNTIYF. The CDR3 region has the DNA TGTGCCAGCAGCCAGGGAACTGGAAACACCATATATTTT.

The chain links TRBV11-2 to TRBJ2-2; TRBD1 aligns across 7 bases. The ends lost 5 bases at V and 6 bases at J; junction bases unmatched: 3. The CDR3 sequence is 13 residues long. CDR1 is SGHAT, CDR2 FQNNGV, per germline. The CDR3 here is CASSVQGAGELFF. CDR3 nucleotides: TGTGCCAGCAGCGTGCAGGGGGCCGGGGAGCTGTTTTTT.

The chain joins TRBV29-1 to TRBJ1-4; 8 bases match TRBD1. J was trimmed by 7 bases and V by 4 bases; bases with no gene match: 5. Germline V gene sequence: CDR1 SQVTM, CDR2 ANQGSEA. This CDR3 comprises 13 residues. The DNA of the CDR3 is TGCAGCGTTGGGACAGGGTTGGGTGAAAAACTGTTTTTT. This sequence encodes CSVGTGLGEKLFF.

This chain connects TRBV19 to TRBJ2-2, with 9 bases lining up with TRBD1. V dropped 5 bases and J dropped 5; count of bases not matched to a gene: 9. Germline CDR1 and CDR2: LNHDA and SQIVND (reference sequence). The CDR3 length is 16 residues. The CDR3 reads CASSVGTGIGTGELFF. CDR3 nucleotide sequence: TGTGCCAGTAGTGTCGGGACAGGGATAGGGACCGGGGAGCTGTTTTTT.

The chain uses TRBV9 and TRBJ1-4; 7 bases are shared with TRBD1. From germline, CDR1 is SGDLS and CDR2 YYNGEE. The CDR3 consists of 15 residues. V dropped 4 bases and J dropped 3; count of bases not matched to a gene: 6. CDR3 amino acids: CASSSSGTANEKLFF. The CDR3 region has the DNA TGTGCCAGCAGCAGCAGTGGGACAGCTAATGAAAAACTGTTTTTT.